The next 27 T cell receptor beta chains were all read from a single sample in a study of shared clonotypes between healthy human individuals. The data were produced by immunoSEQ multiplex PCR, yet TCRdb's version contains in-frame clones alone and is incomplete. This repertoire shows 1,500,000 or so clones, roughly 97% found once; its top ten account for approximately 1.1%. The source material was naive CD4+ T cells sorted from blood. Subset indicated: CD45RA+ positively selected. These receptors were taken from a man younger than 40 in good health.

The V gene is TRBV7-9, the J gene TRBJ2-1; D gene unclear. The CDR3 runs 14 residues. V lost 1 base, J lost 6 bases, and 10 bases lay in between. Germline V CDR1 and CDR2: SEHNR, FQNEAQ (reference sequence). CDR3: CASSLVSLGNEQFF. The DNA of the CDR3 is TGTGCCAGCAGCTTAGTATCTCTTGGCAATGAGCAGTTCTTC.

The chain combines TRBV9 with TRBJ2-5; no clear D. Per germline, CDR1 SGDLS and CDR2 YYNGEE. The germline V and J ends were trimmed by 3 bases and 3 bases, with 9 bases remaining between them. The CDR3 covers 13 residues. The CDR3 DNA follows: TGTGCCAGCAGCGCGACCCAGAAAGAGACCCAGTACTTC. Translation: CASSATQKETQYF.

CDR3 in amino acids: CASSLGGNGDEQYF. The CDR3 DNA sequence: TGCGCCAGCAGCTTAGGGGGAAACGGAGACGAGCAGTACTTC. The chain uses TRBV5-1 and TRBJ2-7, with D perhaps TRBD1 (6 bases). The V gene's germline CDR1 is SGHRS and CDR2 YFSETQ. The germline V and J ends were trimmed by 2 bases and 5 bases, with 14 bases remaining between them. CDR3 size: 14 residues.

The gene calls are TRBV5-4 and TRBJ2-3; the match to TRBD2 covers 7 bases. CDR1 is SGHNT, CDR2 YYREEE, per germline (reference sequence). There are 17 residues in the CDR3. V lost 0 bases to trimming and J lost 1 base; unmatched junction nucleotides: 8. The DNA of the CDR3 is TGTGCCAGCAGCTTGGATCTTCGAACTAGCGGCACAGATACGCAGTATTTT. This sequence encodes CASSLDLRTSGTDTQYF.

As DNA, the CDR3 is TGCGCCAGCAGCTTGGGGGCTGATTACAATGAGCAGTTCTTC. This encodes CASSLGADYNEQFF. The V gene is TRBV5-1, the J gene TRBJ2-1; no firm D call. The germline CDR1 and CDR2 sequences are SGHRS and YFSETQ. The germline V and J ends were trimmed by 0 bases and 4 bases, with 8 bases remaining between them. The CDR3 has 14 residues.

This rearrangement joins TRBV10-3 to TRBJ2-7; TRBD1 agrees at 7 bases. CDR1 ENHRY and CDR2 SYGVKD come from the germline V gene. Unmatched junction bases numbered 7, after V lost 2 bases and J lost 3 bases. The CDR3 is made up of 15 amino acids. CDR3 protein: CAISERTGGVYEQYF. The DNA of the CDR3 is TGTGCCATCAGTGAGAGGACAGGAGGTGTCTACGAGCAGTACTTC.

The V and J genes are TRBV5-1 and TRBJ1-1, with D possibly being TRBD1 (5 bases). With 3 bases removed from V and 4 bases from J, the gap between germline ends came to 13 bases. CDR3 length: 14 residues. Germline V gene lookup returns CDR1 SGHRS and CDR2 YFSETQ. The CDR3 DNA reads TGCGCCAGCAGCTGGCCCGGGACGGCCACTGAAGCTTTCTTT. The encoded protein is CASSWPGTATEAFF.

The V call is TRBV18, the J call TRBJ1-2, with D maybe TRBD1 (6 bases). This CDR3 is 14 amino acids long. Germline CDR1 KGHSH, CDR2 LQKENI. The germline V and J ends were trimmed by 4 bases and 2 bases, with 11 bases remaining between them. CDR3 DNA sequence: TGTGCCAGCTCACAAGACAGGTACAACTATGGCTACACCTTC. This codes for CASSQDRYNYGYTF.

The chain joins TRBV7-9 to TRBJ2-3, with D hard to call. CDR1 and CDR2 (germline): SEHNR, FQNEAQ (reference sequence). The CDR3 consists of 16 residues. V gave up 5 bases and J gave up 1 base, with 16 bases separating them. The CDR3 DNA reads as TGTGCCAGCAGCCCCCACCTCGGCGGCGGCACAGATACGCAGTATTTT. Translated, it gives CASSPHLGGGTDTQYF. The variable domain in full, with the rest retrieved from reference TRBV7-9 and TRBJ2-3, is DTGVSQNPRHKITKRGQNVTFRCDPISEHNRLYWYRQTLGQGPEFLTYFQNEAQLEKSRLLSDRFSAERPKGSFSTLEIQRTEQGDSAMYLCASSPHLGGGTDTQYFGPGTRLTVL.

This sequence joins TRBV27 and TRBJ2-3, with 10 bases lining up with TRBD2. CDR1 MNHEY and CDR2 SMNVEV come from the germline V gene (reference sequence). V was pared by 2 bases and J by 4 bases, with 21 bases of the junction left unmatched. This CDR3 has 21 residues. CDR3 nucleotides: TGTGCCAGCAGTTTACCACCGACAGGGACCGTCCTAGCGGGAGTCCCAGATACGCAGTATTTT. It encodes CASSLPPTGTVLAGVPDTQYF.

The chain links TRBV2 to TRBJ2-3; D ambiguous. Trimming pared 6 bases from V and 2 bases from J, leaving 15 bases between. The germline V gene encodes CDR1 SNHLY and CDR2 FYNNEI. The CDR3 is made up of 15 amino acids. In DNA, the CDR3 is TGTGCCAGCAGGAGCGACATAACCGTCACAGATACGCAGTATTTT. Translation gives CASRSDITVTDTQYF.

The rearrangement joins TRBV9 to TRBJ2-7, with 9 bases identical to TRBD2. The CDR3 extends over 15 amino acids. Germline V lookup: CDR1 SGDLS, CDR2 YYNGEE. V gave up 0 bases and J gave up 3 bases; unmatched junction bases: 4. The CDR3 nucleotides read TGTGCCAGCAGCGTAGAAAGCGGGAGGAACTACGAGCAGTACTTC. It yields the protein CASSVESGRNYEQYF.

The gene calls are TRBV10-1 and TRBJ2-3, with 7 positions matching TRBD2. Per germline, CDR1 WNHNN and CDR2 SYGVQD (reference sequence). V shed 2 bases, J shed 0 bases, and the junction held 5 bases outside the gene matches. The CDR3 totals 16 residues. CDR3 in amino acids: CASSEMGGISTDTQYF. The CDR3 coding sequence is TGCGCCAGCAGTGAGATGGGAGGGATAAGCACAGATACGCAGTATTTT.

V usage is TRBV9 and J usage is TRBJ2-1; 12 bases map to TRBD2. CDR3 length: 16 amino acids. CDR1 and CDR2 (germline): SGDLS, YYNGEE. The V gene end was trimmed by 2 bases and the J gene end by 8 bases; junction bases not matched to a gene: 8. The CDR3 DNA reads as TGTGCCAGCAGCGTCCTACAGACTAGCGGGAGAGATGAGCAGTTCTTC. Its protein product is CASSVLQTSGRDEQFF.

V usage is TRBV9 and J usage is TRBJ1-2, with TRBD1 identical over 9 bases. Germline assignment: CDR1 SGDLS and CDR2 YYNGEE. The CDR3 loop spans 15 amino acids. The trim removed 5 bases at V and 4 bases at J, leaving 9 bases unmatched. The CDR3 loop reads CASRPTGGAVYGYTF. As DNA, the CDR3 is TGTGCCAGCAGACCCACAGGGGGCGCAGTCTATGGCTACACCTTC.

The chain links TRBV18 to TRBJ2-5; 7 bases match TRBD2. V shed 5 bases, J shed 3 bases, and the junction held 3 bases outside the gene matches. The CDR3 is made up of 13 amino acids. In germline, CDR1 is KGHSH, CDR2 LQKENI. CDR3 loop: CASSAGVKETQYF. The CDR3 DNA sequence: TGTGCCAGCTCAGCGGGAGTGAAAGAGACCCAGTACTTC. Supplemented by reference TRBV18 and TRBJ2-5, the full variable domain reads NAGVMQNPRHLVRRRGQEARLRCSPMKGHSHVYWYRQLPEEGLKFMVYLQKENIIDESGMPKERFSAEFPKEGPSILRIQQVVRGDSAAYFCASSAGVKETQYFGPGTRLLVL.

This chain links TRBV5-1 with TRBJ2-2; no firm D call. V dropped 4 bases and J dropped 1 base, with 14 bases sitting between them. The CDR3 consists of 16 residues. CDR1 and CDR2 from the germline V gene are SGHRS and YFSETQ. CDR3 DNA: TGCGCCAGCAGCCTATTAAATTCTCGGAACACCGGGGAGCTGTTTTTT. This sequence encodes CASSLLNSRNTGELFF.

The chain combines TRBV30 with TRBJ1-5; D call uncertain. From germline, CDR1 is GTSNPN and CDR2 SVGIG (reference sequence). Trimming took 1 base from V and 6 from J, leaving 13 bases between them. The CDR3 has 14 amino acids. CDR3 protein: CAWSEGREGQPQHF. Written as DNA, the CDR3 is TGTGCCTGGAGTGAAGGGCGGGAAGGTCAGCCCCAGCATTTT.

The chain is built from TRBV4-1 and TRBJ1-5; tentative D call: TRBD1 (5 bases). From germline, CDR1 is MGHRA and CDR2 YSYEKL. With 1 base removed from V and 5 bases from J, the gap between germline ends came to 18 bases. This CDR3 is 17 amino acids long. CDR3 DNA sequence: TGCGCCAGCAGCCAAGTTAATGTGTTAGGGGTGGATCAGCCCCAGCATTTT. Amino acid sequence: CASSQVNVLGVDQPQHF.

This chain uses TRBV10-3 with TRBJ1-1; D gene ambiguous. V was cut by 0 bases and J by 7 bases, with 15 bases left in between. Germline-derived CDR1 and CDR2 are ENHRY and SYGVKD. CDR3 length: 15 residues. The CDR3: CAISESATVGNEAFF. The CDR3 region has the DNA TGTGCCATCAGTGAGTCTGCGACGGTGGGGAATGAAGCTTTCTTT.

The chain couples TRBV18 to TRBJ2-3, with 7 bases lining up with TRBD1. The CDR3 has 15 amino acids. Trimming at V came to 0 bases and at J to 7 bases, leaving 7 bases not matched to a gene. Germline CDR1 and CDR2: KGHSH and LQKENI. CDR3 loop: CASSPPGQLVNTQYF. CDR3 DNA: TGTGCCAGCTCACCACCGGGACAGTTAGTAAATACGCAGTATTTT.

This clone was counted once. J is TRBJ1-1 and V is TRBV21-1. TRBV21-1 is termed a pseudogene. The CDR3 has 16 amino acids. CDR3 sequence reads: CASSSSPRGVRTEAFF. CDR3 sequence (DNA): TGTGCCAGCAGCTCATCCCCCCGGGGGGTGAGGACTGAAGCTTTCTTT.

This chain joins TRBV27 and TRBJ2-1; D might be TRBD2 (5 bases). The germline gives CDR1 MNHEY, CDR2 SMNVEV (reference sequence). Trimming left V 2 bases short and J 4 bases short, with 12 bases between. The length of the CDR3 is 15 residues. CDR3 nucleotides: TGTGCCAGCAGTTTAACTAGGCTCGGATACAATGAGCAGTTCTTC. It is translated as CASSLTRLGYNEQFF.

Points on this clone: Other DNA sequences in the same sample also yield this CDR3. The CDR3 sequence: CASSLEGAGTEAFF. The CDR3 DNA is TGTGCCAGCAGCTTAGAGGGGGCTGGAACTGAAGCTTTCTTT. This chain connects TRBV7-2 to TRBJ1-1; TRBD1 aligns across 7 bases. Trimming at V came to 1 base and at J to 5 bases, leaving 4 bases not matched to a gene. Germline V gene lookup returns CDR1 SGHTA and CDR2 FQGNSA. This CDR3 spans 14 amino acids.

The gene calls are TRBV18 and TRBJ2-5, with TRBD1 matching over 8 bases. Germline V lookup: CDR1 KGHSH, CDR2 LQKENI. The trim removed 6 bases at V and 5 bases at J, leaving 17 bases unmatched. The length of the CDR3 is 17 residues. CDR3 coding DNA: TGTGCCAGCTCCCGCATCGCCGGGACAGGCGCGGAGGAGACCCAGTACTTC. It codes for CASSRIAGTGAEETQYF.

The rearrangement links TRBV6-1 to TRBJ2-1; D unclear. The CDR3 has 15 residues. Germline CDR1 is MNHNS and CDR2 is SASEGT. V lost 8 bases and J 0 bases, leaving 14 bases between the germline ends. CDR3 nucleotide sequence: TGTGCCAGCTCCGGCCCTAGTCGCTCCTACAATGAGCAGTTCTTC. Translating it yields CASSGPSRSYNEQFF.

The chain joins TRBV28 to TRBJ2-7; the match to TRBD2 covers 7 bases. There are 14 residues in the CDR3. Germline lookup yields CDR1 MDHEN and CDR2 SYDVKM. Trimming removed 7 bases from V and 6 bases from J; junction bases left unmatched: 12. This CDR3 is CASTPGGTRPEQYF. As DNA, the CDR3 is TGTGCCAGCACACCGGGAGGCACACGTCCCGAGCAGTACTTC.